This T cell receptor (beta chain) derives from a study of naive and memory T cell subsets (TCRdb year 2017). Notes on the research overall: In the figure summarizing the skin biopsy and whole blood samples, some 10 blood donors, 7 tuberculin skin test biopsies and 3 saline control biopsies were reported. PCR2 was typically a SYBR Green qPCR stopped at a set threshold; low-input samples could instead use end-point PCR (around 6 cycles). Points the paper makes about the study in general: The RNA-based method was acknowledged to be potentially sensitive to changes in TCR transcripts with T cell activation and differentiation.

The library was produced with 5' RACE. For the blood and skin samples, reverse transcription of TCR RNA was done with SuperScript IV along with alpha and beta constant region primers. The ligated cDNA was amplified by four rounds of PCR, in which nested alpha and beta constant region primers were used together with the SP2 primer. An oligonucleotide carrying the Illumina SP2 primer and a UMI was ligated to the cDNA 3' end using T4 RNA ligase 1. To prevent hairpin formation, the 12-nucleotide UMI was made up of two random hexamers with an eight-base spacer between them. From the second PCR onward, TCR alpha and beta chain libraries were processed separately and dual indexed for multiplexing. After pooling, the indexed libraries were analyzed by capillary electrophoresis and sequenced on either an Illumina MiSeq or NextSeq. PhiX DNA at about 5-7.5% was spiked into libraries to increase base diversity and improve cluster recognition. On the study's bioinformatics: UMIs were extracted from read 2 by Demultiplexor and combined with the TCR sequence from read 1, and reads were split according to sample indices. Decombinator identified V and J genes and V-J junctions and gave each TCR a five-part identifier that included V and J deletions. Collapsinator used UMIs to correct sequencing errors and PCR amplification heterogeneity, producing a UMI-based abundance for each TCR. Identifiers were converted to nucleotide sequence by CDR3Translator and translated to amino acids, and CDR3 regions were extracted on the basis of terminal motifs. Error-corrected counts of alpha and beta TCRs from blood and skin were compared after being normalized to the amount of input RNA. TCRdb reanalyzed the raw reads on its own, using fastp at Q25 for trimming and MiXCR for clone calling, and kept in-frame beta chains. For every CDR3 protein sequence, its rows merge into one entry that carries the most common genes and DNA. What appears here as the V and J calls and clone size reflects TCRdb's work, not the paper's. The sample includes tens of thousands of distinct CDR3 sequences, with roughly 4.1% observed a single time. Clones ranked in the top ten supply 7% to 10% of the sample.

This clonotype has a count of ten or more. No cognate antigen has been identified for it. No base quality values were provided; no much bigger clone lies one nucleotide off. The CDR3 goes from the cysteine to the phenylalanine over 16 residues. The entry retains the CDR3 DNA only, 48 bases that are in frame from base 1. Sequences SGHTA (CDR1) and FQGNSA (CDR2) are obtained from the germline V gene. V has 4 bases trimmed and J has 4 bases trimmed; junction bases matching no gene number 12. For whole blood analysis, less than 3 ml of peripheral blood was collected from healthy adult volunteers into Tempus tubes, and RNA was extracted following the manufacturer's instructions. A robust, sensitive protocol for the amplification, sequencing and analysis of TCRs was described in the study, in which 3' ligation of a UMI-containing oligonucleotide to TCR cDNA was used. Total RNA, without cell sorting, was DNase treated with RQ1 DNase before reverse transcription, targeting roughly 1 to 1,100 ng input. Libraries were prepared from skin biopsies and whole blood to test how robust the pipeline was in samples where T cells are a minority population.

The TCR comes from a male donor in good health. The V and J genes are TRBV7-2 and TRBJ2-7, and 8 junction bases match TRBD2. The DNA reads TGTGCCAGCAGCTCCCTCACCCCGGGACTAGGGTACGAGCAGTACTTC. Protein translation: CASSSLTPGLGYEQYF.